These 2 T cell receptor beta chains were all obtained from the same sample, sequenced in a study of blood T cell repertoires in COVID-19 (dated by TCRdb to 2018 to 2020). Libraries were made using the immunoSEQ multiplex PCR assay. Imported from immuneACCESS, the table was reduced by TCRdb to in-frame sequences with V and J called. These copies leave out some clones; in studies compared against another copy, an unresolved V gene accounts for under half, and the cause of the remainder is not known. The sample has some 200,000 clones on record, roughly 82% of them singletons. The top ten hold 5.2% of the sample. The specimen sequenced was PBMCs or T cells enriched from blood (not recorded which). These receptors were taken from a woman aged 60-70 years with acute COVID-19.

The chain links TRBV7-2 to TRBJ1-6; 8 bases match TRBD1. The CDR3 consists of 15 residues. V lost 1 base to trimming and J lost 9 bases; unmatched junction nucleotides: 5. Germline V gene sequence: CDR1 SGHTA, CDR2 FQGNSA. CDR3 protein: CASSLGAGGFSPLHF. The DNA for the CDR3 is TGTGCCAGCAGCTTAGGGGCAGGGGGCTTTTCACCCCTCCACTTT.

The V and J genes are TRBV2 and TRBJ2-3; 14 positions agree with TRBD2. With 6 bases clipped from V and 1 base from J, the junction kept 9 bases outside the gene matches. The CDR3 covers 18 residues. Germline V gene lookup returns CDR1 SNHLY and CDR2 FYNNEI. The CDR3 DNA follows: TGTGCCAGCAGACCCGGGACTAGCGGGAGTTCGGGCACAGATACGCAGTATTTT. This translates into CASRPGTSGSSGTDTQYF. The whole variable domain, filled in from reference TRBV2 and TRBJ2-3, reads EPEVTQTPSHQVTQMGQEVILRCVPISNHLYFYWYRQILGQKVEFLVSFYNNEISEKSEIFDDQFSVERPDGSNFTLKIRSTKLEDSAMYFCASRPGTSGSSGTDTQYFGPGTRLTVL.